One and the same sample provided the 5 T cell receptor beta chains below, sequenced in a study of cytomegalovirus exposure and HLA in healthy donors. PCR employed 60 Vbeta and 13 Jbeta primers. The table came from immunoSEQ multiplex PCR; TCRdb's copy has only in-frame clones and leaves some out. The repertoire consists of around 180,000 clones, with roughly 82% occurring once and the leading ten covering more than 0.95%. The specimen was PBMCs. The receptor set was obtained from a girl aged 2 to 10 in good health and CMV-seropositive.

V is TRBV5-1 and J is TRBJ2-3; D gene unclear. The CDR3 consists of 14 residues. Trimming removed 0 bases from V and 0 bases from J, with 5 bases in between. Germline values: CDR1 SGHRS, CDR2 YFSETQ. The CDR3 bases are TGCGCCAGCAGCTTGGACAGTAGCACAGATACGCAGTATTTT. Protein product: CASSLDSSTDTQYF.

The chain combines TRBV28 with TRBJ2-1; D possibly corresponds to TRBD1 (6 bases). Germline loops: CDR1 MDHEN, CDR2 SYDVKM. V was cut by 4 bases and J by 4 bases, with 8 bases left in between. The CDR3 spans 13 residues. CDR3 coding DNA: TGTGCCAGCAGTTCGGGACATTACAATGAGCAGTTCTTC. Translated: CASSSGHYNEQFF.

This sequence joins TRBV6-1 and TRBJ1-4; D may be TRBD1 (5 bases). The germline V gene encodes CDR1 MNHNS and CDR2 SASEGT. The length of the CDR3 is 15 residues. V lost 0 bases and J 1 base, leaving 6 bases between the germline ends. The CDR3, as DNA: TGTGCCAGCAGTGAAGCGGGGGGAACTAATGAAAAACTGTTTTTT. Translated, it gives CASSEAGGTNEKLFF.

The CDR3 DNA sequence: TGCGCCAGCAGAGGACTAGCGGGAGGGCCCTACGAGCAGTACTTC. It translates to CASRGLAGGPYEQYF. The chain uses TRBV10-2 and TRBJ2-7, with 15 bases that match TRBD2. The CDR3 extends over 15 amino acids. Per germline, CDR1 WSHSY and CDR2 SAAADI. V lost 6 bases to trimming and J lost 2 bases; unmatched junction nucleotides: 2.

Regarding this clone: The junction and the germline gene differ at one end; a read error may be behind it. The CDR3 DNA sequence: TGTGCCAGCAGCTTGTCGGCTAGCGGGAGCTGTGTCACGGTCTTC. This sequence encodes CASSLSASGSCVTVF. V is TRBV5-4 and J is TRBJ2-1; TRBD2 agrees at 10 bases. CDR3 length: 15 amino acids. Germline lookup yields CDR1 SGHNT and CDR2 YYREEE (reference sequence).